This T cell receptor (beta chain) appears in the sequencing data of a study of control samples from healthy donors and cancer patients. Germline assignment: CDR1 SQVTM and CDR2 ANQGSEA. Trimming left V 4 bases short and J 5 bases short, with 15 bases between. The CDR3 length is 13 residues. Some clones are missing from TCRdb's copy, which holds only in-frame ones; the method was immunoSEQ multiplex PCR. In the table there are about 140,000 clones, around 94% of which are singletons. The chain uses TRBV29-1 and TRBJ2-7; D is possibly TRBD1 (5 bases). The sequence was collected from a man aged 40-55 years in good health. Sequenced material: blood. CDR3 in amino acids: CSVAYPGYDEQYF. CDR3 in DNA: TGCAGCGTTGCCTACCCAGGGTACGACGAGCAGTACTTC.